Following are 9 T cell receptor beta chains from one sample sequenced in a study of CD8+CD57+ T cells in acquired aplastic anemia. It was genomic DNA that served as the template for profiling TCR beta VDJ and CDR3. A single record per CDR3 protein comes from TCRdb applying MiXCR to the reads. Of roughly 240,000 distinct CDR3 sequences detected, around 46% appear once; the ten largest clones hold about 7.8%. Only patients with CD8+CD57+ cell expansion on flow cytometry were chosen for sequencing. The sequencing sample was made of sorted CD4+, CD8+, or CD8+CD57+ T cells (not recorded which) from PBMCs. The receptors come from a human donor with aplastic anemia.

The V and J genes are TRBV6-6 and TRBJ2-2; weak D call: TRBD1 (5 bases). Germline CDR1 is MNHNY and CDR2 is SVGAGI (reference sequence). The V and J ends lost 2 bases and 4 bases respectively, with 17 bases between them. CDR3 length equals 17 residues. CDR3 DNA: TGTGCCAGCAGTTACACACCAGGGCAGGTTGGCACCGGGGAGCTGTTTTTT. The encoded protein is CASSYTPGQVGTGELFF.

This clonotype was seen a handful of times. This rearrangement joins TRBV2 to TRBJ1-1; D gene ambiguous. This CDR3 spans 13 amino acids. Trimming shortened V by 4 bases and J by 3 bases, and 9 bases separated the two germline ends. Looked up from germline, CDR1 is SNHLY and CDR2 is FYNNEI. In DNA, the CDR3 is TGTGCCAGCAGTGTGGGTTGGGACACTGAAGCTTTCTTT. Its protein is CASSVGWDTEAFF.

The chain combines TRBV12-3 or TRBV12-4 with TRBJ1-3; no firm D call. This CDR3 contains 13 residues. The V end was cut by 5 bases, the J end by 7 bases, with 12 bases between. The CDR3 protein is CASSPTIGNTIYF. DNA for the CDR3: TGTGCCAGCAGTCCTACCATCGGGAACACCATATATTTT.

The chain uses TRBV20-1 and TRBJ2-5; D may be TRBD1 (5 bases). The CDR3 runs 9 residues. The V end lost 3 bases, the J end lost 11 bases, and 7 bases lay between the germline ends. CDR1 is DFQATT, CDR2 SNEGSKA, per germline (reference sequence). The CDR3 reads CSARQGQYF. Written as DNA, the CDR3 is TGCAGTGCTAGGCAGGGACAGTACTTC.

The J gene is TRBJ2-3, the V gene TRBV7-8; 7 positions agree with TRBD1. Germline V lookup: CDR1 SGHVS, CDR2 FQNEAQ. J gave up 5 bases and V 6 bases, and 2 bases lay outside the gene matches. The CDR3 runs to 12 residues. This chain's CDR3 is CASRTGRDTQYF. DNA of the CDR3: TGTGCCAGCAGGACAGGGCGAGATACGCAGTATTTT.

This clonotype was observed many times. The chain is built from TRBV6-2 or TRBV6-3 and TRBJ1-6, with unresolved D. The CDR3 consists of 15 residues. Germline lookup yields CDR1 MNHEY and CDR2 SVGEGT. Deletions cut 2 bases from V and 8 bases from J, with 13 bases between. CDR3: CASSYVQTVDSPLHF. CDR3 bases: TGTGCCAGCAGTTACGTCCAAACGGTGGATTCACCCCTCCACTTT.

A few counts support this clonotype. This rearrangement joins TRBV19 to TRBJ1-1, with 9 bases aligning to TRBD1. V shed 11 bases and J 4 bases; nucleotides not matched to a gene: 8. The germline V gene encodes CDR1 LNHDA and CDR2 SQIVND (reference sequence). The CDR3 has 13 residues. CDR3 sequence (DNA): TGTGCCGCCCGGGGACAGGGAATCACTGAAGCTTTCTTT. This codes for CAARGQGITEAFF.

The chain combines TRBV19 with TRBJ1-1; tentative D call: TRBD1 (5 bases). This CDR3 has 14 amino acids. Germline V CDR1 and CDR2: LNHDA, SQIVND (reference sequence). V lost 11 bases and J 3 bases, leaving 19 bases between the germline ends. The CDR3 reads CALDPGWGDTEAFF. The CDR3 DNA reads TGTGCCTTGGACCCGGGTTGGGGGGACACTGAAGCTTTCTTT.

This clonotype occurred once. V is TRBV4-1 and J is TRBJ1-5; D ambiguous. The CDR3 contains 14 residues. Looked up from germline, CDR1 is MGHRA and CDR2 is YSYEKL. Trimming left V 0 bases short and J 7 bases short, with 10 bases between. CDR3 region: CASSQDQTGQPQHF. For the CDR3, the DNA is TGCGCCAGCAGCCAAGATCAAACGGGCCAGCCCCAGCATTTT.